The 2 T cell receptor beta chains below come from one sample, sequenced in a study of PD-L1 blockade in urothelial cancer. Time point of the sample: pretreatment peripheral blood. Clones were sequenced by immunoSEQ multiplex PCR, and TCRdb holds only the in-frame ones, with some missing. This table holds fewer than 100,000 clones, just under 85% found once. Material: PBMCs, obtained around atezolizumab (anti-PD-L1) treatment. These receptors were obtained from a man between 35 and 55 years old with urothelial cancer.

By its share, this clone is medium-sized. The rearrangement links TRBV2 to TRBJ2-7; TRBD2 aligns across 8 bases. The CDR3 consists of 14 residues. V lost 2 bases to trimming and J lost 2 bases; unmatched junction nucleotides: 2. Germline-derived CDR1 and CDR2 are SNHLY and FYNNEI. This CDR3 is CASSESAGAYEQYF. CDR3 DNA sequence: TGTGCCAGCAGTGAATCAGCGGGGGCCTACGAGCAGTACTTC.

The rearrangement joins TRBV6-5 to TRBJ2-1; 8 nucleotides align to TRBD2. This CDR3 region has 15 residues. The trim removed 2 bases at V and 9 bases at J, leaving 9 bases unmatched. CDR1 MNHEY and CDR2 SVGAGI come from the germline V gene. The CDR3 coding sequence is TGTGCCAGCAGTTACACGGCGGGAGGTACGCGTGAGCAGTTCTTC. Protein product: CASSYTAGGTREQFF.